The 5 T cell receptor beta chains listed next were all sequenced from one sample in a study of T cell responses to AZD1222 COVID-19 vaccine. Using immunoSEQ multiplex PCR, the repertoire was profiled, and TCRdb retains in-frame clones only, with some absent. The sample includes about 150,000 clones, around 86% seen only once; the top ten take roughly 4%. The source material was peripheral blood, sampled on day 0 of MenACWY control vaccination. These receptors came from an adult in good health.

The genes are TRBV6-5 and TRBJ1-4; 7 nucleotides match TRBD1. CDR3 size: 15 residues. Germline V lookup: CDR1 MNHEY, CDR2 SVGAGI. Trimming at V came to 7 bases and at J to 3 bases, leaving 8 bases not matched to a gene. CDR3 sequence: CASTHRTGPNEKLFF. The CDR3 DNA sequence: TGTGCCAGCACGCATCGGACAGGCCCTAATGAAAAACTGTTTTTT.

V is TRBV11-2 and J is TRBJ1-6, with D possibly matching TRBD1 (6 bases). CDR1 SGHAT and CDR2 FQNNGV come from the germline V gene. Trimming cost V 4 bases and J 2 bases, with 9 bases left between them. This CDR3 region has 15 residues. The CDR3 region has the DNA TGTGCCAGCAGCTCAGAGGGGGCCTATAATTCACCCCTCCACTTT. This translates into CASSSEGAYNSPLHF.

This clone was seen a few times. This chain links TRBV5-4 with TRBJ1-6; D may be TRBD1 (6 bases). CDR1 and CDR2 from the germline V gene are SGHNT and YYREEE (reference sequence). V was clipped by 2 bases and J by 7 bases, with 10 bases between them. This CDR3 region has 14 residues. CDR3 bases: TGTGCCAGCAGCTTTGCCCAGGGGAATTCACCCCTCCACTTT. It is translated as CASSFAQGNSPLHF.

The genes are TRBV5-1 and TRBJ2-5, with TRBD1 matching 9 bases. J was trimmed by 5 bases and V by 3 bases; bases with no gene match: 11. There are 16 residues in the CDR3. Germline CDR1 is SGHRS and CDR2 is YFSETQ. CDR3 in amino acids: CASSWITGTGRETQYF. The DNA for the CDR3 is TGCGCCAGCAGCTGGATAACCGGGACAGGGAGGGAGACCCAGTACTTC.

CDR3 region: CASSLSGLSGNTIYF. In nucleotides, the CDR3 is TGTGCCAGCAGCTTAAGTGGACTCTCTGGAAACACCATATATTTT. The rearrangement joins TRBV11-2 to TRBJ1-3; D unclear. Trimming took off 2 bases at V and 0 bases at J, with 8 bases between the two ends. This CDR3 has 15 amino acids. Germline CDR1 and CDR2: SGHAT and FQNNGV. The variable domain in full, with the rest retrieved from reference TRBV11-2 and TRBJ1-3, is EAGVAQSPRYKIIEKRQSVAFWCNPISGHATLYWYQQILGQGPKLLIQFQNNGVVDDSQLPKDRFSAERLKGVDSTLKIQPAKLEDSAVYLCASSLSGLSGNTIYFGEGSWLTVV.